The clone carrying this T cell receptor (beta chain) has at least ten counts. What it binds is not known. The data were taken from a study of T-cell reconstitution after alpha-beta-depleted transplantation in children. Study-wide findings and caveats: Surviving recipient cells, namely T cells and thymic progenitors, were the source of high day-60 TCRbeta diversity in some patients. After one year, T-cell counts and TCRbeta diversity mostly came from new T cells.

Germline V gene data show CDR1 as SGDLS and CDR2 as YYNGEE. Trimming took off 1 base at V and 5 bases at J, with 12 bases between the two ends. This CDR3 has 14 amino acids. Unique molecular identifiers tagged the TCRbeta library. Via MiXCR, TCRdb re-called the PCR reads, giving one row per CDR3 protein. The table records 180,000 or so distinct CDR3 sequences, roughly 6.3% of them present only once. This TCR came from a girl in the first two years of life with combined immunodeficiency, due to receive a stem cell transplant. The sample in question was PBMCs, obtained before TCRalphabeta/CD19-depleted stem cell transplant. The V call is TRBV9, the J call TRBJ1-1, with a possible D match to TRBD1 (5 bases). CDR3 protein: CASSVSTGGTEAFF. CDR3 in DNA: TGTGCCAGCAGCGTATCCACAGGAGGAACTGAAGCTTTCTTT. The complete variable domain, with remaining parts taken from reference TRBV9 and TRBJ1-1, reads DSGVTQTPKHLITATGQRVTLRCSPRSGDLSVYWYQQSLDQGLQFLIQYYNGEERAKGNILERFSAQQFPDLHSELNLSSLELGDSALYFCASSVSTGGTEAFFGQGTRLTVV.